The following is a T cell receptor (beta chain) sequence with its context. CDR3 size: 14 residues. Germline V gives CDR1 SEHNR, CDR2 FQNEAQ (reference sequence). V lost 1 base and J lost 3, with 10 bases in between. The sample comes from a study of blood T cell repertoires in COVID-19. Clones were read by immunoSEQ multiplex PCR, and TCRdb kept only the in-frame ones, dropping some. This sample has some 150,000 clones, with over 80% found just once. The receptor was derived from a woman aged 45-65 years with acute or convalescent COVID-19. Material: peripheral blood. This sequence joins TRBV7-9 and TRBJ2-7; possibly TRBD2 for D (5 bases). CDR3 nucleotides: TGTGCCAGCAGCTTAGTGCCGGGGAACTACGAGCAGTACTTC. Amino acid sequence: CASSLVPGNYEQYF.